A single sample gave rise to the 9 T cell receptor beta chains below, sequenced in a study of cytomegalovirus exposure and HLA in healthy donors. PCR amplification relied on 60 Vbeta primers (plus 13 Jbeta primers). Generated by immunoSEQ multiplex PCR, the TCRdb table keeps only in-frame clones and is missing some. Of about 110,000 clones in the sample, 65% to 90% are singletons; the top ten hold 1.5% to 2%. Sequenced sample: PBMCs. The receptor source for this set is a man aged 45 to 65 in good health and CMV-seronegative.

The chain employs TRBV18 and TRBJ2-1, with TRBD1 identical over 7 bases. CDR3 size: 14 residues. The V gene end was trimmed by 4 bases and the J gene end by 8 bases; junction bases not matched to a gene: 8. Per the germline V gene, CDR1 is KGHSH and CDR2 is LQKENI. CDR3 sequence reads: CASSQTGYGDEQFF. The CDR3 DNA is TGTGCCAGCTCACAGACAGGGTATGGGGATGAGCAGTTCTTC.

The chain employs TRBV30 and TRBJ2-3, with TRBD2 as a possible D gene (6 bases). The ends were cut back, 3 bases at V and 2 bases at J, with 18 bases in the middle. The length of the CDR3 is 16 residues. Germline loops: CDR1 GTSNPN, CDR2 SVGIG (reference sequence). CDR3 DNA: TGTGCCTGGAGCGGCCGGAAGGGACTCTCCACAGATACGCAGTATTTT. Its translation is CAWSGRKGLSTDTQYF.

The chain combines TRBV9 with TRBJ1-6, with D unresolved. The CDR3 is made up of 14 amino acids. The V gene's germline CDR1 is SGDLS and CDR2 YYNGEE. Trimming pared 0 bases from V and 4 bases from J, leaving 5 bases between. The CDR3 sequence: CASSVGPYNSPLHF. Here the CDR3 DNA reads TGTGCCAGCAGCGTAGGTCCGTATAATTCACCCCTCCACTTT.

This clone has a handful of counts. This chain uses TRBV6-5 with TRBJ1-3; a weak D match, TRBD1 (6 bases). CDR1 MNHEY and CDR2 SVGAGI come from the germline V gene. V was cut by 7 bases and J by 0 bases, with 13 bases left in between. This CDR3 is built from 15 residues. CDR3 loop: CASTDRPSSGNTIYF. The CDR3 nucleotides read TGTGCCAGCACCGACAGGCCGAGCTCTGGAAACACCATATATTTT.

This clone was seen a few times. The same CDR3 can be traced to other DNA sequences in this sample. The rearrangement joins TRBV27 to TRBJ2-3; D is perhaps TRBD1 (7 bases). Germline V lookup: CDR1 MNHEY, CDR2 SMNVEV (reference sequence). V was clipped by 4 bases and J by 0 bases, with 14 bases between them. The CDR3 loop spans 16 amino acids. CDR3 in amino acids: CASSSSRGASTDTQYF. The CDR3 nucleotides are TGTGCCAGCAGTTCAAGCAGGGGGGCAAGCACAGATACGCAGTATTTT.

The J gene is TRBJ1-2, the V gene TRBV9; D unclear. V was cut by 2 bases and J by 8 bases, with 19 bases left in between. This CDR3 spans 15 amino acids. Germline V gene data show CDR1 as SGDLS and CDR2 as YYNGEE. The DNA of the CDR3 is TGTGCCAGCAGCGTTTCCGTGAGGAATGGCGGCGGCTACACCTTC. Protein product: CASSVSVRNGGGYTF.

The chain has TRBV6-6 and TRBJ1-2; D gene ambiguous. This CDR3 region has 11 residues. Per germline, CDR1 MNHNY and CDR2 SVGAGI (reference sequence). Trimming took 5 bases from V and 8 from J, leaving 9 bases between them. The DNA of the CDR3 is TGTGCCAGCAGTACCCCGGGAGGCTACACCTTC. This sequence encodes CASSTPGGYTF.

This clone was picked up one time. The junction and the germline gene differ at one end; a read error may be behind it. The rearrangement uses TRBV27 and TRBJ2-5; 9 bases agree with TRBD1. The germline CDR1 and CDR2 sequences are MNHEY and SMNVEV (reference sequence). This CDR3 region has 14 residues. CDR3 region: CASSSYRGQGTQYF. The CDR3 nucleotides read TGTGCCAGCAGTTCCTACAGGGGGCAAGGGACCCAGTACTTC.

V and J are TRBV6-5 and TRBJ2-7; D call uncertain. V dropped 2 bases and J dropped 3 bases, with 5 bases sitting between them. Germline CDR1 reads MNHEY; CDR2 reads SVGAGI. The CDR3 runs 12 residues. The CDR3 DNA sequence: TGTGCCAGCAGTTACACTGACTACGAGCAGTACTTC. Its protein is CASSYTDYEQYF.